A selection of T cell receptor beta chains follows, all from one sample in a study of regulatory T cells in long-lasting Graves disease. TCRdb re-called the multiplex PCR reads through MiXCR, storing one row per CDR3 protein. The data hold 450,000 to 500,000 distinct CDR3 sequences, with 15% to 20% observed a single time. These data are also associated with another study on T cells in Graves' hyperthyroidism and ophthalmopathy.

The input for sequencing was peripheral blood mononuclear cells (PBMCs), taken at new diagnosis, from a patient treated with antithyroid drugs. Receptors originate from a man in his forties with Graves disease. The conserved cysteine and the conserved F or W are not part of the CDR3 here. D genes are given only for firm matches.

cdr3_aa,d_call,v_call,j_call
ASRLGQVNTEAF,TRBD1,TRBV28,TRBJ1-1
ATSRGRSSYNEQF,.,TRBV15,TRBJ2-1
ASSLSTSYEQY,.,TRBV12-3/TRBV12-4,TRBJ2-7
SAPPGQGSRTTDTQY,TRBD1,TRBV20-1,TRBJ2-3
ASSTYFWGANGELF,.,TRBV5-6,TRBJ2-2
SARDSGGPGELF,.,TRBV20-1,TRBJ2-2
SVGHQPQH,.,TRBV29-1,TRBJ1-5
ASSREQGTGELF,.,TRBV6-4,TRBJ2-2
ASSGPGPNYGYT,.,TRBV5-1,TRBJ1-2
ASSPVQANEKLF,.,TRBV12-3/TRBV12-4,TRBJ1-4
ASSSPLPTGELF,.,TRBV28,TRBJ2-2
ASRLSSGNADTQY,TRBD2,TRBV5-1,TRBJ2-3
ASTSSYGSTDTQY,.,TRBV28,TRBJ2-3
ASALGSRADTQY,.,TRBV12-5,TRBJ2-3
ASSQEQGAANYGYT,TRBD1,TRBV11-3,TRBJ1-2
ASRTDGEQY,.,TRBV5-1,TRBJ2-7
SASGHSNQPQH,.,TRBV20-1,TRBJ1-5
ASSMSGLNIQY,.,TRBV7-9,TRBJ2-4
ASSVVGRAFAGELF,TRBD2,TRBV10-2,TRBJ2-2
ASSHTGSGPGNTIY,.,TRBV3-1,TRBJ1-3
ASREGRESGYT,.,TRBV11-2,TRBJ1-2
ASATSGFSYNEQF,TRBD2,TRBV18,TRBJ2-1
ASSLEAHTEAF,.,TRBV12-3/TRBV12-4,TRBJ1-1
ASSGGDGYT,.,TRBV9,TRBJ1-2
ASSPGAATDTQY,.,TRBV6-2/TRBV6-3,TRBJ2-3
ASSYRAGNYEQY,.,TRBV6-2/TRBV6-3,TRBJ2-7
ATSRGLAGGPTGELF,TRBD2,TRBV15,TRBJ2-2
ASSAARSETQY,.,TRBV5-4,TRBJ2-5
AWSRGQNDQPQH,.,TRBV30,TRBJ1-5
ASSPSSGTGGGEQY,TRBD1,TRBV6-1,TRBJ2-7
ASSTRGFNQPQH,.,TRBV2,TRBJ1-5
SVGRETQY,.,TRBV29-1,TRBJ2-5
ASSPRALSLGTDTQY,.,TRBV28,TRBJ2-3
ATSDPGTGSHEQF,TRBD1,TRBV24-1,TRBJ2-1
ASSRRGLGELF,.,TRBV12-3/TRBV12-4,TRBJ2-2
ASSLPAGEQY,.,TRBV7-3,TRBJ2-7
ATSGRTNQPQH,.,TRBV24-1,TRBJ1-5
ASSYRGLEGYT,TRBD1,TRBV2,TRBJ1-2
ASSLTVGLAGSETQY,TRBD2,TRBV7-9,TRBJ2-5
ASRADFYTGELF,.,TRBV10-1,TRBJ2-2
ASSTNRATPYGQY,.,TRBV28,TRBJ2-7
ASSTLSGTSTDTQY,.,TRBV28,TRBJ2-3
ATLNREAQNYEQY,TRBD2,TRBV10-3,TRBJ2-7
ASKFTGPSYEQY,.,TRBV2,TRBJ2-7
ASSYPGRGREQF,TRBD1,TRBV6-9,TRBJ2-1
SAGLGSGTDTQY,.,TRBV20-1,TRBJ2-3
ASSEARQPQH,.,TRBV2,TRBJ1-5
ASSLDMRKKLF,.,TRBV12-3/TRBV12-4,TRBJ1-4
ASSLGQGVGKLF,TRBD1,TRBV12-3/TRBV12-4,TRBJ1-4
ASGPGQGLYEQF,TRBD1,TRBV27,TRBJ2-1
ASRDRTQTQETQY,.,TRBV6-2/TRBV6-3,TRBJ2-5
ASSRTTIEGVADTQY,.,TRBV6-2/TRBV6-3,TRBJ2-3
ASRRGTSGTYNEQF,TRBD2,TRBV12-3/TRBV12-4,TRBJ2-1
ASSLAGTVEQY,TRBD1,TRBV5-1,TRBJ2-7